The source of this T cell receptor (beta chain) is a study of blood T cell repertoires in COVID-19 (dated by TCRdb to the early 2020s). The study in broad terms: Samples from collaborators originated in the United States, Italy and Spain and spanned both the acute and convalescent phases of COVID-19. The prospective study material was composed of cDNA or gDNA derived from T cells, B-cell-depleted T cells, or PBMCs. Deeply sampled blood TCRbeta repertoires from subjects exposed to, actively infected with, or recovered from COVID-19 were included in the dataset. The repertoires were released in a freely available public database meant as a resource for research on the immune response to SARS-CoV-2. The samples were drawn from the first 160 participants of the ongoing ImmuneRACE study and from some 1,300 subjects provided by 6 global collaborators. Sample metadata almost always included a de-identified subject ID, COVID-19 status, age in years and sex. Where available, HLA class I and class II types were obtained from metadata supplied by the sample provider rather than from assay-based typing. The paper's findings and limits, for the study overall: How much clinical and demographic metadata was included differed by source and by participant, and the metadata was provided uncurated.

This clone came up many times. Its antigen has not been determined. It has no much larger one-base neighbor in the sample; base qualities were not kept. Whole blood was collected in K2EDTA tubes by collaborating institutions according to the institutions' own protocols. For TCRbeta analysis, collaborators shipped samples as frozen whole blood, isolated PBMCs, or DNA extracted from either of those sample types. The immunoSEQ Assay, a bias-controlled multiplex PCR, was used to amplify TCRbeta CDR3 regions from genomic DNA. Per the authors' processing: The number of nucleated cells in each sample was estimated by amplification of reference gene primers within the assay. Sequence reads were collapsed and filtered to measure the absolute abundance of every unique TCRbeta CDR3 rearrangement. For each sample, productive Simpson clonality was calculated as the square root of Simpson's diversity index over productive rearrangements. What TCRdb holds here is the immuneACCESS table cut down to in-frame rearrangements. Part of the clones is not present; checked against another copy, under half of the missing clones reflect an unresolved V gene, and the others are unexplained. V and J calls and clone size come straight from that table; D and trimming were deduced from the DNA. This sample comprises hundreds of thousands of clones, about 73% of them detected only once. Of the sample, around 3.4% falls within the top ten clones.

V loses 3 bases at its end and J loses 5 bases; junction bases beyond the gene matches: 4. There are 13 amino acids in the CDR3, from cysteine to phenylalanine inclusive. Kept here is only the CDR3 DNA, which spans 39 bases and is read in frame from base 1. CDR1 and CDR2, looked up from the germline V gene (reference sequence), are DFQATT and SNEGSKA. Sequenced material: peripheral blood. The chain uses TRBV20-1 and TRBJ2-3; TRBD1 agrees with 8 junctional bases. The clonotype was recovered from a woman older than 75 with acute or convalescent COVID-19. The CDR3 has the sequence CSASQGAGDTQYF. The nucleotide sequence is TGCAGTGCTAGTCAGGGGGCGGGAGATACGCAGTATTTT.